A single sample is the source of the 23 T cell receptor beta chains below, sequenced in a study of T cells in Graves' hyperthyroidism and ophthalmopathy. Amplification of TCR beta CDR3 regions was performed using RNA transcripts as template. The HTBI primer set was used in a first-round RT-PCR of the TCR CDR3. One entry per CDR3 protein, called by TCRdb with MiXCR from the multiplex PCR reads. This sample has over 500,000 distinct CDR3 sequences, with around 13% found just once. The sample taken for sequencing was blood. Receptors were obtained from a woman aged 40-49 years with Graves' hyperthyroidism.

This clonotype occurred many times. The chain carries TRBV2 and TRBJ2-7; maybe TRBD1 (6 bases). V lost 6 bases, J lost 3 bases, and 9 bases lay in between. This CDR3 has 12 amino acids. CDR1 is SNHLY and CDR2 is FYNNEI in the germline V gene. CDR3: CASRYRDYEQYF. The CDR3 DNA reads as TGTGCCAGCAGGTACAGGGACTACGAGCAGTACTTC.

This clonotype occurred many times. The CDR3 is CASSQGQGVQPQHF. CDR3 DNA: TGTGCCAGCAGTCAGGGGCAGGGGGTTCAGCCCCAGCATTTT. This chain connects TRBV28 to TRBJ1-5; 7 bases map to TRBD1. Trimming at V came to 5 bases and at J to 6 bases, leaving 7 bases not matched to a gene. The CDR3 contains 14 residues. The germline V gene encodes CDR1 MDHEN and CDR2 SYDVKM.

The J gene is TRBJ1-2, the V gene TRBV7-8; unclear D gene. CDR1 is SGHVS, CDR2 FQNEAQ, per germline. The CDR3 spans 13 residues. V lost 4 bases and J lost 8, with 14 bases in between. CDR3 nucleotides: TGTGCCAGCAGCTGGGCAGCCGACGGGGGCTACACCTTC. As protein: CASSWAADGGYTF.

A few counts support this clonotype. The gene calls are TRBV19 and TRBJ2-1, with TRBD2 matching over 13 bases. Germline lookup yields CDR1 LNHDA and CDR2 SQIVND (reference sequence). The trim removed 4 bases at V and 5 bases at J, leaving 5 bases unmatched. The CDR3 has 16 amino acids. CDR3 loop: CASSSGTSGAHNEQFF. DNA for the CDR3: TGTGCCAGTAGTAGTGGGACTAGCGGGGCCCACAATGAGCAGTTCTTC.

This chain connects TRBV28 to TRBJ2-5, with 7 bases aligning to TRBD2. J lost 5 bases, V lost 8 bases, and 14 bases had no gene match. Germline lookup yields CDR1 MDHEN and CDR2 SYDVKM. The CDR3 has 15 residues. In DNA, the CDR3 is TGTGCCAGCCTATCGGGAGGCAACCAAGTGGAGACCCAGTACTTC. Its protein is CASLSGGNQVETQYF.

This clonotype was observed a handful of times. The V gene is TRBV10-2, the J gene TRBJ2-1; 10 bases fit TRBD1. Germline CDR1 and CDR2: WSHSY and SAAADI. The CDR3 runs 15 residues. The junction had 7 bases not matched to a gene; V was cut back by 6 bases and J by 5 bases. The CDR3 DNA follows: TGCGCCAGCAGACCCGGGACAGGGGAAAACAATGAGCAGTTCTTC. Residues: CASRPGTGENNEQFF.

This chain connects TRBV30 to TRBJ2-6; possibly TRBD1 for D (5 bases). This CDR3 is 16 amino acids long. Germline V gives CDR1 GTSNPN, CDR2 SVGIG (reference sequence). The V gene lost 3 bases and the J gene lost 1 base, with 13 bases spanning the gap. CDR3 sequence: CAWRQGRLSGANVLTF. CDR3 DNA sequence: TGTGCCTGGAGGCAGGGAAGGTTATCTGGGGCCAACGTCCTGACTTTC.

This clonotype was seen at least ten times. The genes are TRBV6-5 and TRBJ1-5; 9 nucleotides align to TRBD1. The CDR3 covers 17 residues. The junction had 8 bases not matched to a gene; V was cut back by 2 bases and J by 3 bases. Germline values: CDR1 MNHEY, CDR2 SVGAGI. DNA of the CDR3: TGTGCCAGCAGTTACGTCCCCGGGACAGGGTACAATCAGCCCCAGCATTTT. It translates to CASSYVPGTGYNQPQHF.

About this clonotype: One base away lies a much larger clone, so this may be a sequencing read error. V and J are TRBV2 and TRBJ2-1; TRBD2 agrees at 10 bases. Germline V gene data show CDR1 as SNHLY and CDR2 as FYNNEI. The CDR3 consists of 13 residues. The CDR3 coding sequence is TGTGTCAGCAGCGCCGGGACTAGCGTTGAGCAGTTCTTC. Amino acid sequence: CVSSAGTSVEQFF.

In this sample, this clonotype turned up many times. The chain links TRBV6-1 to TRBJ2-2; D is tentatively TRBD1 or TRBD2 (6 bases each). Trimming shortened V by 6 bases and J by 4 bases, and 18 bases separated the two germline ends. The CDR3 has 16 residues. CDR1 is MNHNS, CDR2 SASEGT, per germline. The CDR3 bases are TGTGCCAGCAGCCCTGGGTGGGGGGCGGGCACCGGGGAGCTGTTTTTT. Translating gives CASSPGWGAGTGELFF.

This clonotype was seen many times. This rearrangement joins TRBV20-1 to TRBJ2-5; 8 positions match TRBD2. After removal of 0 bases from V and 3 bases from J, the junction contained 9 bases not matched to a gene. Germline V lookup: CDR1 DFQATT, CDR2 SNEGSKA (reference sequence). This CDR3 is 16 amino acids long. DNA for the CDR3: TGCAGTGCTAGAGATTTATTAGCGGGATACGAAGAGACCCAGTACTTC. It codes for CSARDLLAGYEETQYF.

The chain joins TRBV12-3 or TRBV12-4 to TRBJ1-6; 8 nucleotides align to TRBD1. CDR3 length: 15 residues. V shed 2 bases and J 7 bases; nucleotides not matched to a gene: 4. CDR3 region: CASSLNRGRNSPLHF. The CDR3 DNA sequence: TGTGCCAGCAGTTTAAACAGGGGGAGGAATTCACCCCTCCACTTT.

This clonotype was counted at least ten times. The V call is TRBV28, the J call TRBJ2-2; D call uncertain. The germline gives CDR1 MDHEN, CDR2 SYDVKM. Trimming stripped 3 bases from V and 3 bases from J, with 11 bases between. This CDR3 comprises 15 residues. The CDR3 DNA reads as TGTGCCAGCAGTTTTTGGTCAGACGACACCGGGGAGCTGTTTTTT. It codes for CASSFWSDDTGELFF.

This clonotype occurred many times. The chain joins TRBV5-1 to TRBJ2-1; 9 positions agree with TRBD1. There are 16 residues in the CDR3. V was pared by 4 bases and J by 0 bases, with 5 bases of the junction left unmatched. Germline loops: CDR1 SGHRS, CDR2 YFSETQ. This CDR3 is CASSTATGGSYNEQFF. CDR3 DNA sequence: TGCGCCAGCAGCACTGCGACAGGGGGCTCCTACAATGAGCAGTTCTTC.

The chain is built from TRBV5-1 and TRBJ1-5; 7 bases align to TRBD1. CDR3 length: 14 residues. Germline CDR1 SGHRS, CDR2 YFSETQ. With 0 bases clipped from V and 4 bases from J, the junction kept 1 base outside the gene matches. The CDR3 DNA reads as TGCGCCAGCAGCTTGGAGGGACAGAATCAGCCCCAGCATTTT. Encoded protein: CASSLEGQNQPQHF.

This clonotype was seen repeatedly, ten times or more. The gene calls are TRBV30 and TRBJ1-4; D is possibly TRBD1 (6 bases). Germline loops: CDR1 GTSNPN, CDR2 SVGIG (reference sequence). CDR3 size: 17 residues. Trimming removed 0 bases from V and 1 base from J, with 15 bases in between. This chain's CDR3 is CAWSVHSGGVTNEKLFF. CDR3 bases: TGTGCCTGGAGTGTACATTCGGGGGGCGTAACTAATGAAAAACTGTTTTTT.

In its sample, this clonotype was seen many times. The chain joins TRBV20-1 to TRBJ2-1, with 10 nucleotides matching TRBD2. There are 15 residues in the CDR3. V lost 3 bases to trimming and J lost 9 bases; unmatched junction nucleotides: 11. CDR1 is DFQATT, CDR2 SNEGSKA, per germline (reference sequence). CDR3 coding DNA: TGCAGTGCTAGCTACCAACTAGCGGGATCAAGTGAGCAGTTCTTC. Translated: CSASYQLAGSSEQFF.

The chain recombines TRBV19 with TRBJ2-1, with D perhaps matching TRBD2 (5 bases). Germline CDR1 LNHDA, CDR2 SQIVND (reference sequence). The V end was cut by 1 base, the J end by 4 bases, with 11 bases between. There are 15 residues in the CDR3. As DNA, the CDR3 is TGTGCCAGTAGTATAGGGAACGGGGAATACAATGAGCAGTTCTTC. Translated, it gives CASSIGNGEYNEQFF.

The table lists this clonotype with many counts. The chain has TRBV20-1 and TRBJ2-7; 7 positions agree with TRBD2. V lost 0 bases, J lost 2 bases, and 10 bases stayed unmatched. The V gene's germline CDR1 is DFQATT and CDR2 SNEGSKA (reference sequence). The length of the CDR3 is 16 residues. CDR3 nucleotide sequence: TGCAGTGCTAGAGATGGCAGCGGGGAGATTCCCTACGAGCAGTACTTC. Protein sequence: CSARDGSGEIPYEQYF.

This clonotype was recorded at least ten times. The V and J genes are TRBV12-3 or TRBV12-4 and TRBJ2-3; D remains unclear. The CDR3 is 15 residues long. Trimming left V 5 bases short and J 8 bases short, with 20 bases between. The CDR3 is CASSPLAVLVGTQYF. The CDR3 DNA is TGTGCCAGCAGTCCTCTGGCGGTCCTAGTGGGTACGCAGTATTTT.

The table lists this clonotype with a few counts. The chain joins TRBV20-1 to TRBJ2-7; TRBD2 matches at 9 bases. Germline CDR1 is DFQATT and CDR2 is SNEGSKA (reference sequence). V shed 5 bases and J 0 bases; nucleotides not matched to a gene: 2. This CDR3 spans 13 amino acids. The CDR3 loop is CSARSGSSYEQYF. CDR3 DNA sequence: TGCAGTGCTCGTAGCGGGAGCTCCTACGAGCAGTACTTC.

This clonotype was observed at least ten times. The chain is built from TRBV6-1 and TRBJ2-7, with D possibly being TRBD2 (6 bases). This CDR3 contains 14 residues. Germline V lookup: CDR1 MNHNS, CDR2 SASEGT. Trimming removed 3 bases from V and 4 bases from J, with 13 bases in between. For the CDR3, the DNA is TGTGCCAGCAGTGATCCGGGACTCAATTACGAGCAGTACTTC. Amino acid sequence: CASSDPGLNYEQYF.

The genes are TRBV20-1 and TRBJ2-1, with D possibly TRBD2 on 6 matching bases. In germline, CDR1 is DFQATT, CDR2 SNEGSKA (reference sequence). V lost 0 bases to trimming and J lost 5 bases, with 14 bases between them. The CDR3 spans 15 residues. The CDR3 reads CSARDSSGPNNEQFF. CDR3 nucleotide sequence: TGCAGTGCTAGAGATTCAAGCGGGCCAAACAATGAGCAGTTCTTC.